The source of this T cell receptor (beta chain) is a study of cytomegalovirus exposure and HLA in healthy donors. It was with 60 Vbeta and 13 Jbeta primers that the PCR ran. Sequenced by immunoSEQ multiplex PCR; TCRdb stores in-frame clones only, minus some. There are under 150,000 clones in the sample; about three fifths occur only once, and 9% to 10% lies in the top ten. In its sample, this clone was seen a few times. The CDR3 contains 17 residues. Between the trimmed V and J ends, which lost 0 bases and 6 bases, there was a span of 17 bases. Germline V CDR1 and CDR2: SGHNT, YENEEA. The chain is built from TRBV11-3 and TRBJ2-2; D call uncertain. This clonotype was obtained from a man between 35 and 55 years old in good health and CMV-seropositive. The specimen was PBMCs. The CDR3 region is CASSLDLSAEEAGELFF. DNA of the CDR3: TGTGCCAGCAGCTTAGATCTCTCGGCCGAGGAAGCCGGGGAGCTGTTTTTT.